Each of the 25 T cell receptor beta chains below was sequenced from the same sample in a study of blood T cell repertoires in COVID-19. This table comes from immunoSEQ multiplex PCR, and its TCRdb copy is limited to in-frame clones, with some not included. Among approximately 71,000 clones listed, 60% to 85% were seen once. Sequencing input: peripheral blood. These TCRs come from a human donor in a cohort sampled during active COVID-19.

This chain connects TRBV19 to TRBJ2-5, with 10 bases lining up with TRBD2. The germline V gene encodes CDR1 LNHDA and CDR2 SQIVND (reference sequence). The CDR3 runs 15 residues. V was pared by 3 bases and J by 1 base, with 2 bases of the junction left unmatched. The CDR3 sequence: CASSILAGAQETQYF. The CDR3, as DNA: TGTGCCAGTAGTATTCTAGCGGGAGCCCAAGAGACCCAGTACTTC.

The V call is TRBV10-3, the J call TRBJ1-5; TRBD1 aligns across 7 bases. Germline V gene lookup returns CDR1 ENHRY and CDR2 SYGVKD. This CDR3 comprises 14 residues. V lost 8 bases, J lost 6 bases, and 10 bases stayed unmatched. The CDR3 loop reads CAISKGALGQPQHF. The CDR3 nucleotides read TGTGCCATCTCGAAGGGGGCGCTAGGTCAGCCCCAGCATTTT.

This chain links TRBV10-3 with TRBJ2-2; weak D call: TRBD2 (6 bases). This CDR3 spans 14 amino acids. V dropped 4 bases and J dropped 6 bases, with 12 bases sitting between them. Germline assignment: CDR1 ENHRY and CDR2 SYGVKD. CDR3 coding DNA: TGTGCCATCAGTGGGGGCGGGACCCCCGGGGAGCTGTTTTTT. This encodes CAISGGGTPGELFF.

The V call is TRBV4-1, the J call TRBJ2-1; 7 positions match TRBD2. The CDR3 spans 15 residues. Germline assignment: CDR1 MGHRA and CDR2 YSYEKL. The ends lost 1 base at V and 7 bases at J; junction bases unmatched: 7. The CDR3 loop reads CASSQVLATGNEQFF. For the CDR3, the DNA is TGCGCCAGCAGCCAAGTACTAGCGACTGGAAATGAGCAGTTCTTC.

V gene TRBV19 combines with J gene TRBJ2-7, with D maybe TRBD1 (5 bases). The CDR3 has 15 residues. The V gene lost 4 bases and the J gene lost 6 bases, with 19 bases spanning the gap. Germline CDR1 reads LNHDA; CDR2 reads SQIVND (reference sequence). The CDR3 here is CASSTLGAGPGEQYF. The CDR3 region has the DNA TGTGCCAGTAGTACCCTTGGGGCAGGCCCTGGCGAGCAGTACTTC.

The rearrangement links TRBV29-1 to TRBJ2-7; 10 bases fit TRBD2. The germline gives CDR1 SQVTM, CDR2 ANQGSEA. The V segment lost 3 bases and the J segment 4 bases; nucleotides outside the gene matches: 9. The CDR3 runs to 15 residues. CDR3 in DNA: TGCAGCGTTGAGCTAGCGGGGGTTGTGGGATACGAGCAGTACTTC. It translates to CSVELAGVVGYEQYF.

The CDR3 nucleotides read TGTGCCAGCAGTTTAACCCGACCGACAGGTCGAACTGAAGCTTTCTTT. Its translation: CASSLTRPTGRTEAFF. The chain joins TRBV28 to TRBJ1-1; D may be TRBD1 (6 bases). V lost 2 bases and J lost 5, with 18 bases in between. Germline V gene data show CDR1 as MDHEN and CDR2 as SYDVKM. The CDR3 loop spans 16 amino acids.

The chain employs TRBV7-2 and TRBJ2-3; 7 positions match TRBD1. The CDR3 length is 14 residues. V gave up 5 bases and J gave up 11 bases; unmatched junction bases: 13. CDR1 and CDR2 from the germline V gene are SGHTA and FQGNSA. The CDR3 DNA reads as TGTGCCAGCAGCCCAACCCTTGGGACAGTGTGGCAGTATTTT. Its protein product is CASSPTLGTVWQYF.

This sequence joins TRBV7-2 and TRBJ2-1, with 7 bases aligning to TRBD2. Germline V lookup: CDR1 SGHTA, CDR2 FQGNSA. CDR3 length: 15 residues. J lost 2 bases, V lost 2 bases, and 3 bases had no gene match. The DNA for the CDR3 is TGTGCCAGCAGCTTACGCCTAGCGGCCTACAATGAGCAGTTCTTC. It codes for CASSLRLAAYNEQFF.

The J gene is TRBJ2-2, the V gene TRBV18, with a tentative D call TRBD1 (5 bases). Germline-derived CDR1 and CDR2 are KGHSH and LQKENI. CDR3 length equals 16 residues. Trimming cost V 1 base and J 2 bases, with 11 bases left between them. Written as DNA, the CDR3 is TGTGCCAGCTCACCACTGGGGCCGGACAACACCGGGGAGCTGTTTTTT. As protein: CASSPLGPDNTGELFF.

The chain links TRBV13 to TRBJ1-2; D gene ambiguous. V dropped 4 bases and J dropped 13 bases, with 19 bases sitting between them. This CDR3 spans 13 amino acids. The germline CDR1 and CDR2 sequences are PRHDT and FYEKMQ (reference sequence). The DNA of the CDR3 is TGTGCCAGCAGCTACGCCAGAGGCGGAGGGTCCACCTTC. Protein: CASSYARGGGSTF.

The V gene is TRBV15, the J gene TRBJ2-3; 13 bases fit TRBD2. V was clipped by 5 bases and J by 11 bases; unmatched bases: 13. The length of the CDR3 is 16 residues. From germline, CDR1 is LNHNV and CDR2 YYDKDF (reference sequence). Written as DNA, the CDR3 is TGTGCCACCAGCGCATCACTAGCGGGAGGGTTCATCGGGCAGTATTTT. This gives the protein CATSASLAGGFIGQYF.

The CDR3 DNA reads as TGTGCCAGCAGCTTAAATCCAAGCACAGATACGCAGTATTTT. Its protein product is CASSLNPSTDTQYF. This sequence joins TRBV7-2 and TRBJ2-3; D gene unclear. The CDR3 sequence is 14 residues long. The ends were cut back, 2 bases at V and 0 bases at J, with 6 bases in the middle. CDR1 is SGHTA, CDR2 FQGNSA, per germline.

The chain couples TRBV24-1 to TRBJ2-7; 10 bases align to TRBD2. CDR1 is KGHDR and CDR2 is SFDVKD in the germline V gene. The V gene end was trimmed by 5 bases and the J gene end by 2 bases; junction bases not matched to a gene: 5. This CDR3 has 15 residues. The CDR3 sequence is CATSGLAGEAYEQYF. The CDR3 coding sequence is TGTGCCACCAGTGGGCTAGCGGGGGAAGCCTACGAGCAGTACTTC.

CDR3 residues: CASTYTENQPQHF. CDR3 nucleotide sequence: TGTGCCAGCACCTACACAGAGAATCAGCCCCAGCATTTT. The gene calls are TRBV2 and TRBJ1-5; D is uncertain. Germline V lookup: CDR1 SNHLY, CDR2 FYNNEI. Trimming took off 7 bases at V and 4 bases at J, with 11 bases between the two ends. CDR3 length equals 13 residues. Looking up the rest from reference TRBV2 and TRBJ1-5 gives the full variable domain: EPEVTQTPSHQVTQMGQEVILRCVPISNHLYFYWYRQILGQKVEFLVSFYNNEISEKSEIFDDQFSVERPDGSNFTLKIRSTKLEDSAMYFCASTYTENQPQHFGDGTRLSIL.

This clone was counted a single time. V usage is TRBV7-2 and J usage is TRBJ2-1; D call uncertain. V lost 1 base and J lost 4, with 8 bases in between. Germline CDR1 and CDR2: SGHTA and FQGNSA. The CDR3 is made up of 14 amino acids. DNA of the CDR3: TGTGCCAGCAGCTTAGTCGGTAAATACAATGAGCAGTTCTTC. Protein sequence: CASSLVGKYNEQFF.

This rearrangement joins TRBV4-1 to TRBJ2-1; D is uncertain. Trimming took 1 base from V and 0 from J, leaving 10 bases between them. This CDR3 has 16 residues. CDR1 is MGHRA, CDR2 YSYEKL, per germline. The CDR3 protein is CASSQGRRSSYNEQFF. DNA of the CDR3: TGCGCCAGCAGCCAAGGGCGTCGGAGCTCCTACAATGAGCAGTTCTTC.

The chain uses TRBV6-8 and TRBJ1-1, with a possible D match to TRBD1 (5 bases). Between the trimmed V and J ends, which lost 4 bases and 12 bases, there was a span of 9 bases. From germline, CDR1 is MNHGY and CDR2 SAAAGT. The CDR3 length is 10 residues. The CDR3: CASSFRGTFF. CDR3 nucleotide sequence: TGTGCCAGCAGTTTTAGGGGAACTTTCTTT.

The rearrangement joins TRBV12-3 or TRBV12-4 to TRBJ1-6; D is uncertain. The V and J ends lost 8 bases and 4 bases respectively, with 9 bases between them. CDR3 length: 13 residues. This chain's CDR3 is CASQDTYNSPLHF. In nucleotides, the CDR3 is TGTGCCAGCCAAGACACATATAATTCACCCCTCCACTTT.

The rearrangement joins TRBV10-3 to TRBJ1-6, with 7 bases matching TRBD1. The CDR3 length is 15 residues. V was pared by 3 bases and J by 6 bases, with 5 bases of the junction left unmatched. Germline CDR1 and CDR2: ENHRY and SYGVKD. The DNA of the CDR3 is TGTGCCATCAGTGATAAACAGGGGCTTAATTCACCCCTCCACTTT. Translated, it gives CAISDKQGLNSPLHF.

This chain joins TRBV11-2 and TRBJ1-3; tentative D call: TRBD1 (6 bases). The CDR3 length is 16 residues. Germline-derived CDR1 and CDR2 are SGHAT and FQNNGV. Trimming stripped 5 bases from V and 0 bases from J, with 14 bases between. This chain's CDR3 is CASSRIQGTSGNTIYF. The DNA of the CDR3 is TGTGCCAGCAGCCGTATACAGGGCACCTCTGGAAACACCATATATTTT. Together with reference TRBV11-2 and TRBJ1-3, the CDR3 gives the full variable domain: EAGVAQSPRYKIIEKRQSVAFWCNPISGHATLYWYQQILGQGPKLLIQFQNNGVVDDSQLPKDRFSAERLKGVDSTLKIQPAKLEDSAVYLCASSRIQGTSGNTIYFGEGSWLTVV.

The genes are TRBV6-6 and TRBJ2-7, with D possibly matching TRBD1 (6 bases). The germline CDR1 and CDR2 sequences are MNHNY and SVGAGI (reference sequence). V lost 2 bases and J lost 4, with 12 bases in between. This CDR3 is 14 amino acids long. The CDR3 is CASSYPGRGYEQYF. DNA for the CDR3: TGTGCCAGCAGTTACCCAGGCAGGGGTTACGAGCAGTACTTC.

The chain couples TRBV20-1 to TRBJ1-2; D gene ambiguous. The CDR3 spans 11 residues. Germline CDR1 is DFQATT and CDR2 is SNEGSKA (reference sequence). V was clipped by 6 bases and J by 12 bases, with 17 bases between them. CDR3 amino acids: CSAGDVGTNTF. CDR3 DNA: TGCAGTGCAGGAGACGTCGGAACAAACACCTTC.

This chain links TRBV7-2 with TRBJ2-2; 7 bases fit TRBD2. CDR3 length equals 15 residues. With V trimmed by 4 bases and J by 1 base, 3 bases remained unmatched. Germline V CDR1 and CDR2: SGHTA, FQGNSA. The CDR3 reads CASSSSGVNTGELFF. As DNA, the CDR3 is TGTGCCAGCAGCTCAAGCGGGGTGAACACCGGGGAGCTGTTTTTT.

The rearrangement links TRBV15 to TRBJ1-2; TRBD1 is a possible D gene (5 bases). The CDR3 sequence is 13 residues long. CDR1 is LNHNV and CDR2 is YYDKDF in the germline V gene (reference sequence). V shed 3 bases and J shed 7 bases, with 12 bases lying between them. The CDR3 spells CATSSGGISGYTF. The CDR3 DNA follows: TGTGCCACCAGCAGTGGGGGGATCTCTGGCTACACCTTC.